This TCR beta chain was recorded in a study of cytomegalovirus exposure and HLA in healthy donors. Study background: HLA-typed donors were the source of approximately 88 million unique TCRs held in an early data release. Overall study findings and caveats: The HLA-A and HLA-B alleles of most subjects were reportedly predicted accurately from TCR beta sequences.

Vbeta (60) and Jbeta (13) primers were used in the PCR. Sequencing was performed with immunoSEQ multiplex PCR; in TCRdb, only in-frame clones are kept and a portion is missing. The sample consists of roughly 110,000 clones, about 75% of them appearing once. In the case of this clone: Its antigen is undetermined.

The CDR3 runs to 15 residues. The germline V and J ends were trimmed by 0 bases and 1 base, with 10 bases remaining between them. CDR1 and CDR2 from the germline V gene are SGDLS and YYNGEE. The chain uses TRBV9 and TRBJ1-1; D call uncertain. Sequencing used PBMCs. This clonotype was sampled from a man between 40 and 49 years old in good health and CMV-seronegative. The CDR3 is CASSVGAGRNTEAFF. DNA for the CDR3: TGTGCCAGCAGCGTAGGCGCAGGCCGGAACACTGAAGCTTTCTTT.